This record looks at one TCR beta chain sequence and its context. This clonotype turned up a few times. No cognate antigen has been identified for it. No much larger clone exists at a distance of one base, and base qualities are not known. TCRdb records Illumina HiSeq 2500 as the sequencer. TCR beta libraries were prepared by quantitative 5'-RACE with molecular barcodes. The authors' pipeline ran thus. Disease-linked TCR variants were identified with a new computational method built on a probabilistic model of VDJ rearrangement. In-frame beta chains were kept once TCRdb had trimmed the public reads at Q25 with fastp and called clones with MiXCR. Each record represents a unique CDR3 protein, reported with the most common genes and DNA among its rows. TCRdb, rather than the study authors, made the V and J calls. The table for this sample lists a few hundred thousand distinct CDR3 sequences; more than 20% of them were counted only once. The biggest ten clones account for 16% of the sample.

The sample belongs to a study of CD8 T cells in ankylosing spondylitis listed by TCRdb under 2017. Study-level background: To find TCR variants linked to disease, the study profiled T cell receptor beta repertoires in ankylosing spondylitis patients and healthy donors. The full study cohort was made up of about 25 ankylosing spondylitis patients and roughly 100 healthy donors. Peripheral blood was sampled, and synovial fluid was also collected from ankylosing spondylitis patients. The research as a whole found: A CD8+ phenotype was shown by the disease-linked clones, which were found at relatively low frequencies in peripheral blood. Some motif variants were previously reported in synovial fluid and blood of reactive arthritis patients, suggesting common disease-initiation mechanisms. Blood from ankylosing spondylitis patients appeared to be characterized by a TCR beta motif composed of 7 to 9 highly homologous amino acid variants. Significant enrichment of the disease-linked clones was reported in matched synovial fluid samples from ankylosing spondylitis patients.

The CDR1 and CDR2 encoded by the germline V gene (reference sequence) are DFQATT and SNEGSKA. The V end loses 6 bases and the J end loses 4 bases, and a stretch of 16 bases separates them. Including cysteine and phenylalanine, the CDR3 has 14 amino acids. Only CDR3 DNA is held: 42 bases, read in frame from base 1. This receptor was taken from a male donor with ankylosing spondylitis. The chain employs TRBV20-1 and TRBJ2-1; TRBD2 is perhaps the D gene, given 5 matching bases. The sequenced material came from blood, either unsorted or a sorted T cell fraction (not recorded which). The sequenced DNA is TGCAGTGCAACGGGGTCAATGACGTACAATGAGCAGTTCTTC. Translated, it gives CSATGSMTYNEQFF.